Listed below are T cell receptor beta chains from one sample, sequenced in a study of patients and donors after allogeneic stem cell transplantation. TCRdb reprocessed the RT-PCR reads via MiXCR and lists one record per CDR3 protein. The table shows around 30,000 distinct CDR3 sequences, with about 37% occurring only once. Sequenced: blood, either unsorted or a sorted T cell fraction (not recorded which). These TCRs come from a human donor who was either an allogeneic HSCT recipient or a stem cell or donor lymphocyte infusion donor (not recorded which). It is not recorded whose cells these are; they may come from a transplant donor. Each CDR3 is given with its conserved first and last residue. Fields, in order: D gene, V gene, J gene, clone size, CDR3 DNA, CDR3 protein. The D gene is left open where the match is weak. Expanded clones are given a class, and other clones once, few, many or no size at all.

D gene: TRBD1
V gene: TRBV4-1
J gene: TRBJ2-2
clone size: -
CDR3 DNA: TGCGCCAGCAGCCAAGCCCGGGACAGGGAAACCGGGGAGCTGTTTTTT
CDR3 protein: CASSQARDRETGELFF

D gene: -
V gene: TRBV15
J gene: TRBJ1-2
clone size: few
CDR3 DNA: TGTGCCACCAGCTTAGCGGGTAGGGGACGTGGCTACACCTTC
CDR3 protein: CATSLAGRGRGYTF

D gene: -
V gene: TRBV5-6
J gene: TRBJ2-7
clone size: -
CDR3 DNA: TGTGCCAGCAGCTTGGATCCGGGACAAGCCTACGAGCAGTACTTC
CDR3 protein: CASSLDPGQAYEQYF

D gene: TRBD2
V gene: TRBV3-1
J gene: TRBJ2-1
clone size: -
CDR3 DNA: TGTGCCAGCAGCCACCAGCGGGAGAGGAATGAGCAGTTCTTC
CDR3 protein: CASSHQRERNEQFF

D gene: -
V gene: TRBV19
J gene: TRBJ2-2
clone size: -
CDR3 DNA: TGTGCCAGTAGTGGGTCTCTCCGGCAGGGCGAAAACACCGGGGAGCTGTTTTTT
CDR3 protein: CASSGSLRQGENTGELFF

D gene: -
V gene: TRBV7-9
J gene: TRBJ2-2
clone size: -
CDR3 DNA: TGTGCCAGCCCTGGGGAGCTGTTTTTT
CDR3 protein: CASPGELFF

D gene: TRBD2
V gene: TRBV24-1
J gene: TRBJ2-1
clone size: -
CDR3 DNA: TGTGCCACCAGTGATTTGAGCGGGGGCTCCTACAATGAGCAGTTCTTC
CDR3 protein: CATSDLSGGSYNEQFF

D gene: -
V gene: TRBV11-2
J gene: TRBJ1-1
clone size: -
CDR3 DNA: TGTGCCAGCAGCTTATACAGGGATCGGCGTACTGAAGCTTTCTTT
CDR3 protein: CASSLYRDRRTEAFF

D gene: -
V gene: TRBV11-2
J gene: TRBJ2-3
clone size: -
CDR3 DNA: TGTGCCAGCAGCGAGACGTGGACCACAGATACGCAGTATTTT
CDR3 protein: CASSETWTTDTQYF

D gene: -
V gene: TRBV20-1
J gene: TRBJ2-1
clone size: -
CDR3 DNA: TGCAGTGCTAGAGATCTATCGGGGGAGTGGGACAATGAGCAGTTCTTC
CDR3 protein: CSARDLSGEWDNEQFF

D gene: -
V gene: TRBV4-3
J gene: TRBJ1-2
clone size: few
CDR3 DNA: TGCGCCAGCAGCCAAGTAAGGGGAAGCAACTATGGCTACACCTTC
CDR3 protein: CASSQVRGSNYGYTF

D gene: -
V gene: TRBV29-1
J gene: TRBJ2-7
clone size: few
CDR3 DNA: TGCAGCGTTGAAGATGGGAGGGGGAGAAAAGGCGAGCAGTACTTC
CDR3 protein: CSVEDGRGRKGEQYF